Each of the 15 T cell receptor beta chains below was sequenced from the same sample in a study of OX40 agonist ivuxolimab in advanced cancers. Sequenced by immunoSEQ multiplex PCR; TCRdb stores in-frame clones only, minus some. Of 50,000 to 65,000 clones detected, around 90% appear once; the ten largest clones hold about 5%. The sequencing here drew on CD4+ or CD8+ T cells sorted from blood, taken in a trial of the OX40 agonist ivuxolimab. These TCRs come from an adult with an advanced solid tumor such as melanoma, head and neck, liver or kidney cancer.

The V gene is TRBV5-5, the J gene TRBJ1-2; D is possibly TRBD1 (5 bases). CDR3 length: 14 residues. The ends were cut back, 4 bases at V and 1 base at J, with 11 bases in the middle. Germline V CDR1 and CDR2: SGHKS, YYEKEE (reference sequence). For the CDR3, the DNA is TGTGCCAGCAGCCCCGACAGCCGTAACTATGGCTACACCTTC. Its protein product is CASSPDSRNYGYTF. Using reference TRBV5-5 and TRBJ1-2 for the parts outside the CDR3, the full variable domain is DAGVTQSPTHLIKTRGQQVTLRCSPISGHKSVSWYQQVLGQGPQFIFQYYEKEERGRGNFPDRFSARQFPNYSSELNVNALLLGDSALYLCASSPDSRNYGYTFGSGTRLTVV.

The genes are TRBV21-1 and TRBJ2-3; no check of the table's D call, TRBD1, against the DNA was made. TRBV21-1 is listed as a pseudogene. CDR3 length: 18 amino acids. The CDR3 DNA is TGTGCCAGCAGCCTCGGCGGCACGGGACAGCCTAGCACAGATACGCAGTATTTT. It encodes CASSLGGTGQPSTDTQYF.

CDR3 DNA sequence: TGTGCCAGCAGCTTAGGTAGCGGGGGCACCGGGGAGCTGTTTTTT. It specifies CASSLGSGGTGELFF. The rearrangement uses TRBV7-2 and TRBJ2-2; TRBD2 matches at 9 bases. The germline V gene has CDR1 SGHTA and CDR2 FQGNSA. Losses at the gene ends were 1 base for V and 4 bases for J; bases not matched to a gene: 1. CDR3 length: 15 residues.

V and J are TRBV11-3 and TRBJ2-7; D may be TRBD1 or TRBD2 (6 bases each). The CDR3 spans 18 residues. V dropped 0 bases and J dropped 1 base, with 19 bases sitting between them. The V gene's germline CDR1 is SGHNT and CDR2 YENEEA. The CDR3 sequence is CASSLEQGLLVRSYEQYF. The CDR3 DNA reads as TGTGCCAGCAGCTTAGAACAGGGACTTCTCGTACGGTCCTACGAGCAGTACTTC.

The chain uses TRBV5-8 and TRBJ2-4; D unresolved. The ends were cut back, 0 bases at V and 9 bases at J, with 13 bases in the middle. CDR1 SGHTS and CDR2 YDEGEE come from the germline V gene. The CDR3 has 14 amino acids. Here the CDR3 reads CASSLAVGFAIQYF. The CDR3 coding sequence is TGTGCCAGCAGCTTGGCTGTAGGGTTCGCCATTCAGTACTTC.

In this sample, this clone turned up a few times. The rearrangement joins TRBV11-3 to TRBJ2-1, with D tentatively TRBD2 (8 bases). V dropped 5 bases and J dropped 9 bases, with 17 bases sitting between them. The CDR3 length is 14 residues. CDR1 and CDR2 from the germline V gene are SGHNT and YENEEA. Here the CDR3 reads CASSQGVAGSEQFF. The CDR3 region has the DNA TGTGCCAGCAGCCAGGGGGTAGCGGGAAGTGAGCAGTTCTTC.

The DNA for the CDR3 is TGTGCCAGTAGTATGACAAGAGGCAGGTTGGCGGGCCAGCCCCAGCATTTT. It is translated as CASSMTRGRLAGQPQHF. The chain joins TRBV19 to TRBJ1-5; D uncertain. This CDR3 comprises 17 residues. Trimming cost V 3 bases and J 7 bases, with 22 bases left between them. Germline V CDR1 and CDR2: LNHDA, SQIVND (reference sequence).

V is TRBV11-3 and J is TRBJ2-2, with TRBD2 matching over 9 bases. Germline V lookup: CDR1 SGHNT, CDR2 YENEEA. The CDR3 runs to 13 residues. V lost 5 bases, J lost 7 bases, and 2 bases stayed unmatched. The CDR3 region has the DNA TGTGCCAGCAGCCTTAGCGGGAGCGGGGAGCTGTTTTTT. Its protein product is CASSLSGSGELFF.

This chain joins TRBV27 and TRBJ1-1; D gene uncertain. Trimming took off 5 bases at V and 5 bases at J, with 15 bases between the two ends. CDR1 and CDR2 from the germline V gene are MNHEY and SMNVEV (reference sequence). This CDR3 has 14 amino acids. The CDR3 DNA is TGTGCCAGCAGTGGCCTTGGGGTTGGGACTGAAGCTTTCTTT. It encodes CASSGLGVGTEAFF.

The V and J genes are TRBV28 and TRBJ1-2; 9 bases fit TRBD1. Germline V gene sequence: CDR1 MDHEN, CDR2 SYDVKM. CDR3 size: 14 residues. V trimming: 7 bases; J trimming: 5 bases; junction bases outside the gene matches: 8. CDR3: CASTYTGGVYGYTF. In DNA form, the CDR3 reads TGTGCCAGCACATATACAGGGGGCGTTTATGGCTACACCTTC.

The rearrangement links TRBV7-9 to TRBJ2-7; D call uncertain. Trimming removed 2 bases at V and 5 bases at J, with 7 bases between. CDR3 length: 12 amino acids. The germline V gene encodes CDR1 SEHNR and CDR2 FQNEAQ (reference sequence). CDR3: CASSLYVNEQYF. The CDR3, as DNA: TGTGCCAGCAGCTTATACGTGAACGAGCAGTACTTC. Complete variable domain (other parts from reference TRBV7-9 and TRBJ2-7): DTGVSQNPRHKITKRGQNVTFRCDPISEHNRLYWYRQTLGQGPEFLTYFQNEAQLEKSRLLSDRFSAERPKGSFSTLEIQRTEQGDSAMYLCASSLYVNEQYFGPGTRLTVT.

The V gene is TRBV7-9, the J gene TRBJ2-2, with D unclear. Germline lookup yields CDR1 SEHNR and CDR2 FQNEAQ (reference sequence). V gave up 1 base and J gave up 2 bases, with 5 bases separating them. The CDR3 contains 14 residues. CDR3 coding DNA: TGTGCCAGCAGCTTAGTCGGCAACACCGGGGAGCTGTTTTTT. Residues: CASSLVGNTGELFF.

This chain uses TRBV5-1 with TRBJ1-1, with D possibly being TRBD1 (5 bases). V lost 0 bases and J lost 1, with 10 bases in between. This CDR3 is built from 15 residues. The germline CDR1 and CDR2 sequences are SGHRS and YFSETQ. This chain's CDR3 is CASSLVGTQNTEAFF. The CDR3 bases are TGCGCCAGCAGCTTGGTGGGGACCCAGAACACTGAAGCTTTCTTT. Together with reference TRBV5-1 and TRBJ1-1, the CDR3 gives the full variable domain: KAGVTQTPRYLIKTRGQQVTLSCSPISGHRSVSWYQQTPGQGLQFLFEYFSETQRNKGNFPGRFSGRQFSNSRSEMNVSTLELGDSALYLCASSLVGTQNTEAFFGQGTRLTVV.

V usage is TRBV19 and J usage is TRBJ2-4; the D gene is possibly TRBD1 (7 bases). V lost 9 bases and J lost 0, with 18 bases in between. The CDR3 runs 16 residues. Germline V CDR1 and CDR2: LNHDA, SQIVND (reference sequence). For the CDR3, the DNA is TGTGCCAGCTCAGCCGGGGGACAGTTAGCCAAAAACATTCAGTACTTC. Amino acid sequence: CASSAGGQLAKNIQYF. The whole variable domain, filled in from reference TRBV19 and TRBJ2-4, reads DGGITQSPKYLFRKEGQNVTLSCEQNLNHDAMYWYRQDPGQGLRLIYYSQIVNDFQKGDIAEGYSVSREKKESFPLTVTSAQKNPTAFYLCASSAGGQLAKNIQYFGAGTRLSVL.

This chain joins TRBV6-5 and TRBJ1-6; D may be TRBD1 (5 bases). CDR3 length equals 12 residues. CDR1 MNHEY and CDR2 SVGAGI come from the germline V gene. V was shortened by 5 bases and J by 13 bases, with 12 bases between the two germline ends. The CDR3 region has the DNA TGTGCCAGCAGTGAGGGGCGGGGGCCCCTCCACTTT. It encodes CASSEGRGPLHF.